This T cell receptor beta chain was found in a study of T cell responses to AZD1222 COVID-19 vaccine. Study-level findings and limits: Baseline seropositivity characterized only 5 to 7 AZD1222 recipients.

Assay used: immunoSEQ multiplex PCR; TCRdb lists only in-frame clones, some missing. Altogether hundreds of thousands of clones are present, around 92% being singletons, with the ten largest covering roughly 0.6%. Germline CDR1 reads ENHRY; CDR2 reads SYGVKD. The CDR3 runs to 18 residues. The V end lost 3 bases, the J end lost 0 bases, and 15 bases lay between the germline ends. To note about this clone: What it recognizes is unknown.

This specimen consisted of peripheral blood, obtained 28 days after the second AZD1222 dose. This chain uses TRBV10-3 with TRBJ1-6; D gene unclear. This receptor was identified in an adult who received the AZD1222 COVID-19 vaccine. This CDR3 reads CAISDKTGQSSYNSPLHF. CDR3 DNA sequence: TGTGCCATCAGTGATAAGACCGGGCAAAGCTCCTATAATTCACCCCTCCACTTT.